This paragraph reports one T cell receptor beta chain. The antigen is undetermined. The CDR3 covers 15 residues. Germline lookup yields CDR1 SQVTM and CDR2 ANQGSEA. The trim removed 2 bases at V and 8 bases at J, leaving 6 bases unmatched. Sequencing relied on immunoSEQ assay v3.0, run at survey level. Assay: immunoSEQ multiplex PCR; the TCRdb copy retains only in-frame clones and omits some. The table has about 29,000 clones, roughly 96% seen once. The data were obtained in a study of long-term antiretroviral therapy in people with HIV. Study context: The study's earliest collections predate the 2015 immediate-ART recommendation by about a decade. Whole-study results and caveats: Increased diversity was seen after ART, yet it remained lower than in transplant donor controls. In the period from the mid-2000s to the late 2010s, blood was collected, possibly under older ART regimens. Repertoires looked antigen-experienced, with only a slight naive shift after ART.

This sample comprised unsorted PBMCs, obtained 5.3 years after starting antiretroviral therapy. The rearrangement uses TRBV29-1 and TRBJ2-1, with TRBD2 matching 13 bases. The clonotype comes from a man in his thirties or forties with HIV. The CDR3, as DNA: TGCAGCGTTGAACGGACTAGCGGGAGTTCCGATGAGCAGTTCTTC. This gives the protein CSVERTSGSSDEQFF.